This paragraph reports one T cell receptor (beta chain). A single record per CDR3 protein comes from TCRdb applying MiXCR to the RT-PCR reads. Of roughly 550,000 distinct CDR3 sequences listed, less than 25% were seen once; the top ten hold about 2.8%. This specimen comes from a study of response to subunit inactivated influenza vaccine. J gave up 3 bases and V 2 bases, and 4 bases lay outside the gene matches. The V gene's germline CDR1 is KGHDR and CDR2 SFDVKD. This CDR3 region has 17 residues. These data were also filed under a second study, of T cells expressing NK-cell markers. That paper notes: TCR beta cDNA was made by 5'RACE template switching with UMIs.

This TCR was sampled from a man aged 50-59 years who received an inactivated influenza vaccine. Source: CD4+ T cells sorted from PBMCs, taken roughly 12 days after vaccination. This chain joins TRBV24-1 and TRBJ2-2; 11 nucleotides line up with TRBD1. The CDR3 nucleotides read TGTGCCACCAGTGATTCCGGGACAGGGGGGCACACCGGGGAGCTGTTTTTT. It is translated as CATSDSGTGGHTGELFF.